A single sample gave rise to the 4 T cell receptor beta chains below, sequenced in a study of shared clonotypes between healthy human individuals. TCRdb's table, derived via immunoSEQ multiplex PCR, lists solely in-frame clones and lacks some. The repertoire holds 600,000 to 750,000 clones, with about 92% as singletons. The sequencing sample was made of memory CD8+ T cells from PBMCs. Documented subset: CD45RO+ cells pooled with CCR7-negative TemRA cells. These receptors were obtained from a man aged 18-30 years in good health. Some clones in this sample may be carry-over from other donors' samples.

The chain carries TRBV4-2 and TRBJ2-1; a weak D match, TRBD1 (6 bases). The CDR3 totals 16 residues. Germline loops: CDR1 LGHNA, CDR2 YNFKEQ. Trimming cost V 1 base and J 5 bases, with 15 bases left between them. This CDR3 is CASSQVRTGPDNEQFF. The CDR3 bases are TGTGCCAGCAGCCAAGTCCGAACAGGGCCGGACAATGAGCAGTTCTTC.

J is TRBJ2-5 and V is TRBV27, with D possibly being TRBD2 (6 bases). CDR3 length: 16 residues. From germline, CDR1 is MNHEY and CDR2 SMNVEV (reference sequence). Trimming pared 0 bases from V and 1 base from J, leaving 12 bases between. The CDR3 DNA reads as TGTGCCAGCAGTTTATCGCGGGCTAGCGCCCAAGAGACCCAGTACTTC. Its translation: CASSLSRASAQETQYF.

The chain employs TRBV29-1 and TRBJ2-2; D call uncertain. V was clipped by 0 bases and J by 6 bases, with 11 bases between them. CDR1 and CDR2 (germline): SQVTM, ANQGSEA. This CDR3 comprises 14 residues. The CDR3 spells CSVEDLGKPGELFF. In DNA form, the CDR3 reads TGCAGCGTTGAAGATCTGGGGAAGCCCGGGGAGCTGTTTTTT.

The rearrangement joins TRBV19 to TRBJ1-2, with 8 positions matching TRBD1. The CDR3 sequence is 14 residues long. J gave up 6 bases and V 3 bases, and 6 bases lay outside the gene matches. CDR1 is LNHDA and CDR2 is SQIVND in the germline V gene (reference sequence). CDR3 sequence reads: CASSIGQGANGYTF. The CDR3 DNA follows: TGTGCCAGTAGTATTGGGCAGGGGGCAAATGGCTACACCTTC.